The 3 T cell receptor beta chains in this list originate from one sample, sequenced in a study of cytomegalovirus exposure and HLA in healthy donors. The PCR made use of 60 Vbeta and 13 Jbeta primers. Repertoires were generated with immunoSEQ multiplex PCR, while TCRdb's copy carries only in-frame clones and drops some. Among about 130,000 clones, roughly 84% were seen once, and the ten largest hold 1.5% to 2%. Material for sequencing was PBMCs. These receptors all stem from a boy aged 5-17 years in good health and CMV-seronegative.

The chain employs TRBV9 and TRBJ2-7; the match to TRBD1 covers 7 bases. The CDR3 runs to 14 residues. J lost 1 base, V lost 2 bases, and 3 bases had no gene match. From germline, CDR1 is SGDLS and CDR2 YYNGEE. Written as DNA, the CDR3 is TGTGCCAGCAGCGTGGGACAGAAATCCTACGAGCAGTACTTC. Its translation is CASSVGQKSYEQYF.

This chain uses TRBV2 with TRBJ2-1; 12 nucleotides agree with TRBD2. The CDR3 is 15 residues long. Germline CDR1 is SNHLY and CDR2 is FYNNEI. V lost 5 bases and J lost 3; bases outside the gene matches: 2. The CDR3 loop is CASSLLAGGYNEQFF. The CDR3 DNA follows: TGTGCCAGCAGTTTACTAGCGGGGGGCTACAATGAGCAGTTCTTC.

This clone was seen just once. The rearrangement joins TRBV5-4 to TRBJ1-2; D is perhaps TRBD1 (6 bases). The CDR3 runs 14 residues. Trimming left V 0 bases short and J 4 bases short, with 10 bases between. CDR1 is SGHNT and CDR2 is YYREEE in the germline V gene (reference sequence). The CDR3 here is CASSLEGGTYGYTF. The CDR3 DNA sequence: TGTGCCAGCAGCTTGGAGGGGGGGACCTATGGCTACACCTTC.